This T cell receptor beta chain was found in a study of PD-L1 blockade in urothelial cancer. TCRdb keeps only in-frame clones here, not all; method: immunoSEQ multiplex PCR. The sample records fewer than 60,000 clones, 85% being singletons. Time point: pretreatment peripheral blood. Trimming left V 8 bases short and J 7 bases short, with 14 bases between. The CDR3 is made up of 12 amino acids. Germline V gene sequence: CDR1 MNHNY, CDR2 SVGAGI (reference sequence). The gene calls are TRBV6-6 and TRBJ1-1, with a tentative D call TRBD1 (6 bases). The sample in question was PBMCs, obtained around atezolizumab (anti-PD-L1) treatment. The receptor comes from a man in his 70s with urothelial cancer. This CDR3 reads CASGQGQREAFF. The CDR3 DNA sequence: TGTGCCAGCGGGCAGGGACAACGTGAAGCTTTCTTT.